This TCR beta chain was documented in a study of monozygotic twins with inflammatory bowel disease. Germline values: CDR1 SGHVS, CDR2 FQNEAQ. The CDR3 spans 14 residues. After re-calling the 5' RACE reads, TCRdb lists one entry per CDR3 protein, DNA absent. The sample table sets out approximately 300,000 distinct CDR3 sequences. This TCR derives from a human donor with ulcerative colitis or Crohn's disease, or a healthy co-twin of an affected twin (not recorded which). The V gene is TRBV7-8, the J gene TRBJ2-1; TCRdb names TRBD1, which stays unverified in the absence of DNA. Sequences were obtained from blood. The CDR3 region is CASSIPWSYNEQFF.